This is a list of T cell receptor beta chains from one sample in a study of cytomegalovirus exposure and HLA in healthy donors. The assay was immunoSEQ multiplex PCR, and TCRdb's table has in-frame clones only and misses some. Of tens of thousands of clones in the sample, roughly 93% were seen once. The specimen sequenced was PBMCs. The receptors shown here come from a woman younger than 35 in good health and CMV-seronegative. Each CDR3 is given with its conserved first and last residue. Each record gives: CDR3 DNA, CDR3 protein, J gene, V gene, D gene. A D gene is named only where the DNA matches it firmly.

DNA: TGTGCCAGCACCTCGAGGGGGCTTACTAATGAAAAACTGTTTTTT
CDR3: CASTSRGLTNEKLFF
J: TRBJ1-4
V: TRBV7-2
D: TRBD1

DNA: TGCAGCGTTGAAGGGGCTAGCGGTTACGAGCAGTACTTC
CDR3: CSVEGASGYEQYF
J: TRBJ2-7
V: TRBV29-1
D: TRBD2

DNA: TGTGCCTGGAGTGTAGTACTTTCCTACGAGCAGTACTTC
CDR3: CAWSVVLSYEQYF
J: TRBJ2-7
V: TRBV30
D: -

DNA: TGTGCCAGCAGCCCCCTCAGCGAGCAGTACTTC
CDR3: CASSPLSEQYF
J: TRBJ2-7
V: TRBV7-9
D: -

DNA: TGTGCCAGCAGCTGGACAGGTACCAATCAGCCCCAGCATTTT
CDR3: CASSWTGTNQPQHF
J: TRBJ1-5
V: TRBV28
D: TRBD1

DNA: TGTGCCAGCAGTGAACAGTCTGGCTACACCTTC
CDR3: CASSEQSGYTF
J: TRBJ1-2
V: TRBV2
D: -

DNA: TGTGCCAGCAGTTCGGACAGGACCTACGAGCAGTACTTC
CDR3: CASSSDRTYEQYF
J: TRBJ2-7
V: TRBV28
D: TRBD1

DNA: TGTGCCAGCAGCCCAAGTTCAGGGGGCAATCAGCCCCAGCATTTT
CDR3: CASSPSSGGNQPQHF
J: TRBJ1-5
V: TRBV9
D: -

DNA: TGTGCCTGCGCCGACAGGGGGAACTATGGCTACACCTTC
CDR3: CACADRGNYGYTF
J: TRBJ1-2
V: TRBV19
D: TRBD1

DNA: TGTGCCAGTAGTAGTGACGGAGCAGGGGAAGCTTTCTTT
CDR3: CASSSDGAGEAFF
J: TRBJ1-1
V: TRBV19
D: -

DNA: TGTGCCAGCAGCAAAGGGACAGAGAACACTGAAGCTTTCTTT
CDR3: CASSKGTENTEAFF
J: TRBJ1-1
V: TRBV21-1
D: -

DNA: TGCAGCGGAGGCGGTCAGTATTTT
CDR3: CSGGGQYF
J: TRBJ2-3
V: TRBV29-1
D: -

DNA: TGTGCCAGCTCACCACCTCTAGGGGTGGATGAAAAACTGTTTTTT
CDR3: CASSPPLGVDEKLFF
J: TRBJ1-4
V: TRBV18
D: -

DNA: TGTGCCAGCAGAGCGGGGACAGGGGGATCGGATGAGCAGTTCTTC
CDR3: CASRAGTGGSDEQFF
J: TRBJ2-1
V: TRBV6-5
D: TRBD1

DNA: TGTGCCAGCTCACCAATGGGGGGTAGTGACAATGAGCAGTTCTTC
CDR3: CASSPMGGSDNEQFF
J: TRBJ2-1
V: TRBV18
D: -

DNA: TGTGCTAGCAGCCCACAGGGGGCCTACGAGCAGTACTTC
CDR3: CASSPQGAYEQYF
J: TRBJ2-7
V: TRBV7-7
D: TRBD1

DNA: TGTGCCAGCAGTGTCTCAGAGGATCAGCCCCAGCATTTT
CDR3: CASSVSEDQPQHF
J: TRBJ1-5
V: TRBV9
D: -